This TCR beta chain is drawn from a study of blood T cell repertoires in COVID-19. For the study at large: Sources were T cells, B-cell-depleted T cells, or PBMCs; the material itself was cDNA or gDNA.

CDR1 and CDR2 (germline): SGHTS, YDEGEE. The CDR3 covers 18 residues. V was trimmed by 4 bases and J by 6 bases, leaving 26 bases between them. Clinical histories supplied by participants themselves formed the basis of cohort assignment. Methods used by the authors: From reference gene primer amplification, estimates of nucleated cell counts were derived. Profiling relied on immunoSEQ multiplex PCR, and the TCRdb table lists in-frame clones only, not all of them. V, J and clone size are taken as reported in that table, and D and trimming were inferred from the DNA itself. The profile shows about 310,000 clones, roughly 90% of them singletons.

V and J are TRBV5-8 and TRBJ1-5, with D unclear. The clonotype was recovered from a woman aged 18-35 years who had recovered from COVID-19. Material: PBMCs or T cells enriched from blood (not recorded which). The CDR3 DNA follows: TGTGCCAGCAGCCTCGGAGGAGGCCAGGCGACGGGCCTTCAGCCCCAGCATTTT. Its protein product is CASSLGGGQATGLQPQHF. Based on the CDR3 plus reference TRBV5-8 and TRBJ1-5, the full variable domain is EAGVTQSPTHLIKTRGQQATLRCSPISGHTSVYWYQQALGLGLQFLLWYDEGEERNRGNFPPRFSGRQFPNYSSELNVNALELEDSALYLCASSLGGGQATGLQPQHFGDGTRLSIL.